Listed below are T cell receptor beta chains from one sample, sequenced in a study of B cell selection in AIRE deficiency. Profiling relied on immunoSEQ multiplex PCR, and the TCRdb table lists in-frame clones only, not all of them. This sample has under 20,000 clones, with 90% to 95% found just once. The sequenced material came from CD4+CD25+ Tregs sorted from PBMCs. These receptors all stem from a human donor in good health. Both conserved end residues are part of each CDR3. A D gene is named only where the DNA matches it firmly. Clone size appears in some rows only: once, few, many, or a class for an expanded clone.

v_call,j_call,d_call,clone_size,cdr3_aa,cdr3_nt
TRBV27,TRBJ2-1,TRBD2,once,CASSSGLAGYNEQFF,TGTGCCAGCAGTTCAGGACTAGCGGGATACAATGAGCAGTTCTTC
TRBV2,TRBJ2-7,NA,NA,CASSKEAGTYSYEQYF,TGTGCCAGCAGTAAGGAAGCCGGGACTTACTCCTACGAGCAGTACTTC
TRBV7-6,TRBJ1-2,TRBD1,NA,CASSPLTGLGYTF,TGTGCCAGCAGCCCACTGACAGGGCTCGGCTACACCTTC
TRBV19,TRBJ2-1,TRBD1,NA,CASRQTGAGNEQFF,TGTGCCAGTAGACAGACAGGGGCTGGCAATGAGCAGTTCTTC
TRBV20-1,TRBJ1-1,NA,once,CSARDLGEAFF,TGCAGTGCTAGAGATTTAGGTGAAGCTTTCTTT
TRBV18,TRBJ2-1,NA,NA,CASYSRDLVYNEQFF,TGTGCCAGCTACTCCCGGGACCTAGTATACAATGAGCAGTTCTTC
TRBV6-4,TRBJ2-1,TRBD2,NA,CASSPSGGRGRNEQFF,TGTGCCAGCAGTCCTAGCGGGGGCCGGGGGAGAAATGAGCAGTTCTTC
TRBV20-1,TRBJ1-3,NA,NA,CSAEVVNTIYF,TGCAGTGCAGAAGTCGTAAACACCATATATTTT
TRBV7-3,TRBJ2-3,NA,once,CASSPGADTQYF,TGTGCCAGCAGCCCCGGGGCAGATACGCAGTATTTT
TRBV29-1,TRBJ1-2,TRBD1,NA,CSADRAYGYTF,TGCAGCGCCGACAGGGCTTACGGCTACACCTTC
TRBV28,TRBJ1-2,NA,once,CASSLTNYGYTF,TGTGCCAGCAGTTTGACCAACTATGGCTACACCTTC
TRBV4-1,TRBJ1-5,NA,NA,CASSLGGYQRQHF,TGCGCCAGCAGCCTGGGAGGGTATCAGCGCCAGCATTTT
TRBV5-5,TRBJ1-4,NA,NA,CASSRTGTRSGGNEKLFF,TGTGCCAGCAGCCGGACCGGGACACGAAGTGGGGGGAATGAAAAACTGTTTTTT
TRBV29-1,TRBJ2-1,TRBD2,NA,CSVRRLAGDNEQFF,TGCAGCGTTCGAAGACTAGCGGGAGACAATGAGCAGTTCTTC
TRBV27,TRBJ1-2,NA,NA,CASRYGPPHYGYTF,TGTGCCAGCCGGTACGGGCCGCCCCACTATGGCTACACCTTC
TRBV7-3,TRBJ1-1,TRBD1,NA,CASSSHRGTEAFF,TGTGCCAGCAGCTCCCACAGGGGAACTGAAGCTTTCTTT
TRBV15,TRBJ2-3,TRBD2,once,CATSREAGATGDTQYF,TGTGCCACCAGCAGAGAAGCGGGGGCCACGGGAGATACGCAGTATTTT
TRBV10-3,TRBJ2-7,TRBD2,NA,CAISSGGSYEQYF,TGTGCCATCAGTTCGGGGGGTTCCTACGAGCAGTACTTC
TRBV7-2,TRBJ2-3,NA,once,CASSAGADTQYF,TGTGCCAGCTCGGCCGGTGCAGATACGCAGTATTTT
TRBV19,TRBJ1-5,TRBD1,NA,CASQQGGLSNQPQHF,TGTGCCAGCCAACAGGGGGGGCTTAGCAATCAGCCCCAGCATTTT
TRBV9,TRBJ2-7,NA,NA,CASSVGLDYEQYF,TGTGCCAGCAGCGTAGGTCTAGACTACGAGCAGTACTTC